One sample yielded the 27 T cell receptor beta chains listed below, sequenced in a study of OX40 agonist ivuxolimab in advanced cancers. Produced via immunoSEQ multiplex PCR; TCRdb's table is partial and in-frame only. The repertoire holds around 94,000 clones, approximately 89% seen once, with over 0.8% in the top ten. The starting material was CD4+ or CD8+ T cells sorted from blood, obtained in a trial of the OX40 agonist ivuxolimab. The receptors originated from an adult with an advanced solid tumor such as melanoma, head and neck, liver or kidney cancer.

This chain connects TRBV28 to TRBJ2-1; 12 bases are a match to TRBD1. The CDR3 consists of 18 residues. Germline V gives CDR1 MDHEN, CDR2 SYDVKM. J lost 2 bases, V lost 9 bases, and 14 bases had no gene match. The CDR3 region is CASIRDRGRREAYNEQFF. In nucleotides, the CDR3 is TGTGCCAGTATCCGGGACAGGGGGCGCCGGGAAGCCTACAATGAGCAGTTCTTC.

The chain joins TRBV28 to TRBJ1-3, with D perhaps matching TRBD1 (5 bases). The CDR3 has 16 amino acids. With 4 bases removed from V and 7 bases from J, the gap between germline ends came to 20 bases. Germline V gene lookup returns CDR1 MDHEN and CDR2 SYDVKM. In nucleotides, the CDR3 is TGTGCCAGCAGTTGGACCGGGGGGAGCCGGTCGAACACCATATATTTT. Translated, it gives CASSWTGGSRSNTIYF. The full variable domain, completed using reference TRBV28 and TRBJ1-3, is DVKVTQSSRYLVKRTGEKVFLECVQDMDHENMFWYRQDPGLGLRLIYFSYDVKMKEKGDIPEGYSVSREKKERFSLILESASTNQTSMYLCASSWTGGSRSNTIYFGEGSWLTVV.

The CDR3 bases are TGTGCCAGCAGCTTAGACAGGATTGTCACTGAAGCTTTCTTT. This translates into CASSLDRIVTEAFF. The chain combines TRBV7-2 with TRBJ1-1; maybe TRBD1 (5 bases). This CDR3 is 14 amino acids long. Trimming cost V 1 base and J 4 bases, with 10 bases left between them. CDR1 and CDR2 from the germline V gene are SGHTA and FQGNSA.

The chain couples TRBV4-2 to TRBJ2-4; D possibly uses TRBD1 or TRBD2 (6 bases each). Germline V gene lookup returns CDR1 LGHNA and CDR2 YNFKEQ. This CDR3 spans 15 amino acids. Trimming took 2 bases from V and 1 from J, leaving 9 bases between them. CDR3 sequence reads: CASSQTGAAKNIQYF. The CDR3 DNA reads as TGTGCCAGCAGCCAAACGGGGGCCGCCAAAAACATTCAGTACTTC.

CDR3 DNA sequence: TGTGCCAGCAGCGCGGGACTAGCGGGGCTAGCCTACGAGCAGTACTTC. This codes for CASSAGLAGLAYEQYF. The V gene is TRBV9, the J gene TRBJ2-7; 13 bases are shared with TRBD2. CDR3 length: 16 amino acids. The V gene's germline CDR1 is SGDLS and CDR2 YYNGEE. V was clipped by 3 bases and J by 2 bases; unmatched bases: 5.

This clone occurred once. This chain connects TRBV5-4 to TRBJ2-1; D is undetermined. V was cut by 4 bases and J by 2 bases, with 19 bases left in between. The CDR3 extends over 17 amino acids. Germline V gene data show CDR1 as SGHNT and CDR2 as YYREEE (reference sequence). This CDR3 is CASSPRFSGGPYNEQFF. In DNA, the CDR3 is TGTGCCAGCAGCCCGCGATTTTCGGGCGGCCCCTACAATGAGCAGTTCTTC.

The chain couples TRBV7-2 to TRBJ1-5; D is unresolved. This CDR3 contains 15 residues. V dropped 2 bases and J dropped 0 bases, with 8 bases sitting between them. The V gene's germline CDR1 is SGHTA and CDR2 FQGNSA. CDR3: CASSLSKNSNQPQHF. The CDR3 DNA is TGTGCCAGCAGCTTATCGAAGAATAGCAATCAGCCCCAGCATTTT.

The rearrangement links TRBV5-1 to TRBJ2-7; TRBD2 matches at 13 bases. Per germline, CDR1 SGHRS and CDR2 YFSETQ. The ends lost 4 bases at V and 2 bases at J; junction bases unmatched: 3. This CDR3 comprises 15 residues. CDR3 nucleotide sequence: TGCGCCAGCAGCCGAGGGACTAGCGGGACCTACGAGCAGTACTTC. Protein: CASSRGTSGTYEQYF.

The chain couples TRBV5-1 to TRBJ1-4; 7 nucleotides align to TRBD1. This CDR3 comprises 15 residues. CDR1 is SGHRS, CDR2 YFSETQ, per germline. V lost 0 bases and J lost 7; bases outside the gene matches: 6. CDR3 loop: CASSLGTGEGEKLFF. Here the CDR3 DNA reads TGCGCCAGCAGCTTGGGCACAGGGGAAGGTGAAAAACTGTTTTTT.

The gene calls are TRBV4-2 and TRBJ1-1; weak D call: TRBD1 (6 bases). Trimming removed 4 bases from V and 7 bases from J, with 13 bases in between. CDR3 size: 13 residues. Germline values: CDR1 LGHNA, CDR2 YNFKEQ. In DNA form, the CDR3 reads TGTGCCAGCAGCCCGACAGGCCCAATTGAAGCTTTCTTT. This translates into CASSPTGPIEAFF.

The rearrangement joins TRBV6-5 to TRBJ1-1; 8 nucleotides align to TRBD1. The CDR3 is 16 amino acids. Germline V gene lookup returns CDR1 MNHEY and CDR2 SVGAGI. Trimming at V came to 4 bases and at J to 10 bases, leaving 17 bases not matched to a gene. CDR3 sequence reads: CASSSDRVGFGRGAFF. The CDR3 DNA is TGTGCCAGCAGTTCGGACAGGGTGGGTTTTGGAAGGGGAGCTTTCTTT.

Comments on this clone: Different DNA sequences within this sample yield the same CDR3. V gene TRBV5-1 combines with J gene TRBJ2-1; D not certain. V dropped 2 bases and J dropped 0 bases, with 6 bases sitting between them. Germline CDR1 and CDR2: SGHRS and YFSETQ. The CDR3 is 14 amino acids. The CDR3 loop reads CASSLGSSYNEQFF. CDR3 sequence (DNA): TGCGCCAGCAGCTTAGGAAGCTCCTACAATGAGCAGTTCTTC.

The chain carries TRBV7-9 and TRBJ2-5; a weak D match, TRBD1 (8 bases). Trimming shortened V by 3 bases and J by 5 bases, and 16 bases separated the two germline ends. Germline CDR1 reads SEHNR; CDR2 reads FQNEAQ (reference sequence). The CDR3 is made up of 15 amino acids. The DNA of the CDR3 is TGTGCCAGCAGCTTGGATACAGGGGGAGGGGAGACCCAGTACTTC. Its translation: CASSLDTGGGETQYF.

The chain has TRBV4-1 and TRBJ2-3, with 10 nucleotides matching TRBD2. CDR3 size: 18 residues. Germline V gene lookup returns CDR1 MGHRA and CDR2 YSYEKL. Unmatched junction bases numbered 8, after V lost 2 bases and J lost 0 bases. The CDR3 loop is CASSQLAGAEPSTDTQYF. Here the CDR3 DNA reads TGCGCCAGCAGCCAACTAGCGGGAGCCGAACCTAGCACAGATACGCAGTATTTT.

The V call is TRBV5-4, the J call TRBJ2-2; D may be TRBD1 (6 bases). The CDR3 runs 16 residues. Germline CDR1 SGHNT, CDR2 YYREEE (reference sequence). V lost 2 bases and J lost 4, with 15 bases in between. This chain's CDR3 is CASSFKAGVSTGELFF. Here the CDR3 DNA reads TGTGCCAGCAGCTTTAAGGCAGGGGTTAGCACCGGGGAGCTGTTTTTT.

The V call is TRBV9, the J call TRBJ2-7, with D perhaps matching TRBD2 (5 bases). CDR1 is SGDLS and CDR2 is YYNGEE in the germline V gene. CDR3 length: 14 residues. The V and J ends lost 0 bases and 2 bases respectively, with 9 bases between them. CDR3 sequence reads: CASSVGGRPYEQYF. The CDR3, as DNA: TGTGCCAGCAGCGTAGGAGGGAGACCCTACGAGCAGTACTTC.

The chain has TRBV6-1 and TRBJ2-7; 8 bases are a match to TRBD2. The J segment lost 6 bases and the V segment lost 2 bases, leaving 9 bases of the junction unmatched. In germline, CDR1 is MNHNS, CDR2 SASEGT. This CDR3 is 15 amino acids long. CDR3 bases: TGTGCCAGCAGTGAATTAGGAGCGGGAGTCTCCGAGCAGTACTTC. Translated, it gives CASSELGAGVSEQYF.

This rearrangement joins TRBV7-2 to TRBJ2-2; 11 bases agree with TRBD1. Germline V gives CDR1 SGHTA, CDR2 FQGNSA. V trimming: 3 bases; J trimming: 7 bases; junction bases outside the gene matches: 4. The length of the CDR3 is 15 residues. The CDR3 bases are TGTGCCAGCAGCTTGGACAGGGGGCAATACGGGGAGCTGTTTTTT. Its protein product is CASSLDRGQYGELFF.

The rearrangement uses TRBV6-4 and TRBJ2-3; maybe TRBD1 (5 bases). This CDR3 has 15 amino acids. CDR1 and CDR2 (germline): MRHNA, SNTAGT. Trimming stripped 4 bases from V and 0 bases from J, with 11 bases between. CDR3 bases: TGTGCCAGCAGTGGGGGCGGCGAGAGCACAGATACGCAGTATTTT. It specifies CASSGGGESTDTQYF.

V usage is TRBV6-5 and J usage is TRBJ1-5; unclear D gene. Germline V gene sequence: CDR1 MNHEY, CDR2 SVGAGI. The CDR3 runs to 14 residues. Trimming removed 6 bases from V and 4 bases from J, with 13 bases in between. This CDR3 is CASSDGLDNQPQHF. CDR3 nucleotides: TGTGCCAGCAGCGACGGATTAGATAATCAGCCCCAGCATTTT.

The chain carries TRBV5-4 and TRBJ2-4, with 7 bases identical to TRBD2. CDR3 size: 16 residues. Germline V gene data show CDR1 as SGHNT and CDR2 as YYREEE (reference sequence). Trimming removed 0 bases from V and 5 bases from J; junction bases left unmatched: 8. The CDR3 region has the DNA TGTGCCAGCAGCTTGGATTTAGTCCTAGCGGAAAACATTCAGTACTTC. Translating gives CASSLDLVLAENIQYF.

The V and J genes are TRBV18 and TRBJ1-2; D gene unclear. This CDR3 region has 16 residues. The V and J ends lost 2 bases and 0 bases respectively, with 13 bases between them. The germline V gene encodes CDR1 KGHSH and CDR2 LQKENI. CDR3 region: CASSPERDTTNYGYTF. The CDR3 coding sequence is TGTGCCAGCTCACCAGAGAGAGACACCACTAACTATGGCTACACCTTC.

The table lists this clone with a count of one. The chain is built from TRBV7-2 and TRBJ2-7, with 8 bases identical to TRBD2. V lost 2 bases to trimming and J lost 2 bases; unmatched junction nucleotides: 5. The germline CDR1 and CDR2 sequences are SGHTA and FQGNSA. The CDR3 loop spans 15 amino acids. CDR3 sequence (DNA): TGTGCCAGCAGCTTAACTGGGACTAGGCCCTACGAGCAGTACTTC. This encodes CASSLTGTRPYEQYF.

This chain joins TRBV10-3 and TRBJ2-7; TRBD2 matches at 7 bases. Looked up from germline, CDR1 is ENHRY and CDR2 is SYGVKD. The CDR3 totals 16 residues. The junction had 11 bases not matched to a gene; V was cut back by 5 bases and J by 1 base. CDR3 in amino acids: CAISPFGGGASYEQYF. The CDR3 region has the DNA TGTGCCATCAGTCCCTTTGGGGGAGGGGCTTCCTACGAGCAGTACTTC.

The V gene is TRBV6-6, the J gene TRBJ2-1; tentative D call: TRBD1 (5 bases). Germline V gene lookup returns CDR1 MNHNY and CDR2 SVGAGI (reference sequence). The CDR3 runs to 13 residues. V lost 2 bases and J lost 6, with 8 bases in between. The CDR3 protein is CASSYRQGNEQFF. The CDR3 coding sequence is TGTGCCAGCAGTTACCGGCAGGGCAATGAGCAGTTCTTC.

This chain connects TRBV9 to TRBJ1-2; D uncertain. V was cut by 0 bases and J by 2 bases, with 8 bases left in between. The CDR3 totals 14 residues. Looked up from germline, CDR1 is SGDLS and CDR2 is YYNGEE. The CDR3 reads CASSVAIGNYGYTF. CDR3 coding DNA: TGTGCCAGCAGCGTAGCTATCGGGAACTATGGCTACACCTTC.

The CDR3 protein is CASPHPDLWSTGELFF. CDR3 nucleotides: TGTGCAAGTCCCCACCCGGACCTATGGAGCACCGGGGAGCTGTTTTTT. The chain combines TRBV12-2 with TRBJ2-2. TRBV12-2 is a recognized pseudogene. This CDR3 has 16 residues.